This TCR beta chain was retrieved from a study of blood T cell repertoires in COVID-19. The overall study: The samples span acute and convalescent COVID-19 from the United States, Italy and Spain. PBMCs, B-cell-depleted T cells, or T cells provided the cDNA or gDNA that made up the material.

Original processing notes: Researchers report that nucleated cell counts were estimated from reference gene primer amplification. The assay was immunoSEQ multiplex PCR, and TCRdb's table has in-frame clones only and misses some. Clonal size and the V and J genes are those of that table, whereas D and trimming came from the DNA. The sample includes about 200,000 clones, about four fifths seen only once; the top ten take about 7%. Germline V CDR1 and CDR2: SGDLS, YYNGEE. V gave up 4 bases and J gave up 6 bases; unmatched junction bases: 20. This CDR3 comprises 19 residues. The source is a man between 60 and 75 years old with acute or convalescent COVID-19. The rearrangement uses TRBV9 and TRBJ2-3; 10 bases fit TRBD2. The sequencing input was peripheral blood. This CDR3 reads CASSNRLAGVMTPGDTQYF. Here the CDR3 DNA reads TGTGCCAGCAGCAACCGACTAGCGGGCGTTATGACACCTGGGGATACGCAGTATTTT.